This T cell receptor beta chain was recorded in a study of blood T cell repertoires in COVID-19. On the study more broadly: Sites across the United States, Italy and Spain contributed samples from acute and convalescent COVID-19.

Authors' methods: Estimation of nucleated cell counts relied on the amplification of reference gene primers. Produced via immunoSEQ multiplex PCR; TCRdb's table is partial and in-frame only. V and J calls plus clone size are reproduced from that table; the DNA served to infer D and trimming. The sample includes some 490,000 clones, 70% to 90% of them seen just once. Trimming took 4 bases from V and 3 from J; bases not matched to a gene: 9. Germline CDR1 and CDR2: SGHNT and YYREEE (reference sequence). The CDR3 extends over 16 amino acids. The sample was PBMCs or T cells enriched from blood (not recorded which). This chain connects TRBV5-4 to TRBJ2-2, with TRBD1 matching 7 bases. The TCR was taken from a woman aged 60-75 years who had recovered from COVID-19. CDR3 sequence: CASSSQGQLHTGELFF. CDR3 DNA: TGTGCCAGCAGCAGTCAGGGACAGCTACACACCGGGGAGCTGTTTTTT.